This T cell receptor beta chain was captured in a study of T cell responses to AZD1222 COVID-19 vaccine. Study-wide results and caveats: At 160-218 and 743-854, vaccine-associated CD4 TCRs were dominant, and they spanned spike. Baseline serostatus was positive in only a handful of AZD1222 recipients. Among the donors, most were white British and more were female, and clonal diversity was possibly underestimated.

Turning to this clone: Its antigen is currently unknown.

The CDR3 runs to 15 residues. Germline loops: CDR1 SGHRS, CDR2 YFSETQ. J lost 4 bases, V lost 4 bases, and 9 bases had no gene match. Some clones are missing from TCRdb's copy, which holds only in-frame ones; the method was immunoSEQ multiplex PCR. This repertoire shows 90,000 to 110,000 clones, roughly 87% found once; its top ten account for 4.5% to 6.5%. The sequence was obtained from an adult in good health. The source material was peripheral blood, sampled on day 0 of AZD1222 vaccination. The chain recombines TRBV5-1 with TRBJ2-3, with 7 bases lining up with TRBD2. CDR3 region: CASSTGGMTSDTQYF. The CDR3 DNA reads TGCGCCAGCAGCACCGGGGGGATGACTTCAGATACGCAGTATTTT.